Included here is one TCR beta chain sequence, with context. The antigen is not known. The record originates from a study of identical twins. One entry per CDR3 protein results from TCRdb running MiXCR on the 5' RACE reads. Among over 500,000 distinct CDR3 sequences listed, 22% were seen once. General study points: Beta clonotypes that were abundant in cord blood contained fewer insertions, a pattern absent from memory repertoires.

Germline V lookup: CDR1 LNHNV, CDR2 YYDKDF (reference sequence). CDR3 length: 12 amino acids. The V and J ends lost 1 base and 5 bases respectively, with 6 bases between them. In addition, the sample was reused for a study of T cells expressing NK-cell markers. Per that study: For several donors, the dominant NKG2C+ clonotypes made up roughly 1.0-7.5% of their CD8+ T cells.

Sequencing used CD4+ T cells sorted from blood. This chain links TRBV15 with TRBJ2-7, with D uncertain. The clonotype comes from a young woman in good health. Here the CDR3 reads CATSRGWHEQYF. The CDR3, as DNA: TGTGCCACCAGCAGAGGTTGGCACGAGCAGTACTTC.